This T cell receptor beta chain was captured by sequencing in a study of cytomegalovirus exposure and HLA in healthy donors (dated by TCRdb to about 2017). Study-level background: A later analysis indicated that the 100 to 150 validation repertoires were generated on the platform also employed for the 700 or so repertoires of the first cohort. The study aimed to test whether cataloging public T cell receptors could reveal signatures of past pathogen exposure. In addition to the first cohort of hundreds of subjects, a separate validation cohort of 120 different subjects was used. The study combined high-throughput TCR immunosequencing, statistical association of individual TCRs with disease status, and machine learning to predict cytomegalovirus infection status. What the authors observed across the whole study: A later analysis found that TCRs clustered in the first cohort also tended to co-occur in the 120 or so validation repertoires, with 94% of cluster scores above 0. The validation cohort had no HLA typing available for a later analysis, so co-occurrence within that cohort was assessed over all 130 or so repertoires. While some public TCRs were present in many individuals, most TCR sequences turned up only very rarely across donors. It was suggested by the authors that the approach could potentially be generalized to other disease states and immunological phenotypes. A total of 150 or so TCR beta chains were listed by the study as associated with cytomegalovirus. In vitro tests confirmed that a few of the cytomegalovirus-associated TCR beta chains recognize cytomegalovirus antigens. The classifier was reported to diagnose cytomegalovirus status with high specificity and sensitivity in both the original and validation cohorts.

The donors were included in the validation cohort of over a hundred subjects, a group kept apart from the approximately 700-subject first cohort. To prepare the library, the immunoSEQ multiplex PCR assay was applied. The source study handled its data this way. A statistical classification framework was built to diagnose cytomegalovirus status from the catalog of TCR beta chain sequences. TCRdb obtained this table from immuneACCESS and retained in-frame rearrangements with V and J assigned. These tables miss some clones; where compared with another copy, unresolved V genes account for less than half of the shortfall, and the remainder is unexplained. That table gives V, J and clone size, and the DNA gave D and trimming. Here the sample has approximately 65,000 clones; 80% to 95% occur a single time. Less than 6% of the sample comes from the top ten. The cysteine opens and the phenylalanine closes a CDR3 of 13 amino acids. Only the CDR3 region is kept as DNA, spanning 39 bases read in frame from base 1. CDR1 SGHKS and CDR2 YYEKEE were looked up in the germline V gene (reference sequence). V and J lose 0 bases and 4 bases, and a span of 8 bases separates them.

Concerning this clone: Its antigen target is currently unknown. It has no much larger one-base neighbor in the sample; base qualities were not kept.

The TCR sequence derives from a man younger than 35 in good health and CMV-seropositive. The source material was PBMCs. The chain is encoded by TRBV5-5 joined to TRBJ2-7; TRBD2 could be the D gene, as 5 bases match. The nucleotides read TGTGCCAGCAGCTTGGGTGCGGGTTACGAGCAGTACTTC. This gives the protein CASSLGAGYEQYF.